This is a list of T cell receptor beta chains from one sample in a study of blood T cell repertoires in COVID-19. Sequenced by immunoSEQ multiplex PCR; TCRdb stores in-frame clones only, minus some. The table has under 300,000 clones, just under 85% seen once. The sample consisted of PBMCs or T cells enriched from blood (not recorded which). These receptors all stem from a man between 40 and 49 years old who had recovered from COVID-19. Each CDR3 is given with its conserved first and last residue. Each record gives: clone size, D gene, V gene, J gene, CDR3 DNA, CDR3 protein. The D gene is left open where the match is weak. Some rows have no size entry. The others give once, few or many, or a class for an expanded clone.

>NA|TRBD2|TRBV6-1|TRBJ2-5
TGTGCCAGCAGTGAAGTGGTCGGGGGGGCCCAAGAGACCCAGTACTTC
CASSEVVGGAQETQYF
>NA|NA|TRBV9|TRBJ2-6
TGTGCCAGCAGCGGATACAGGGTAGGTGGGGCCAACGTCCTGACTTTC
CASSGYRVGGANVLTF
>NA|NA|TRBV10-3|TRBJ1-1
TGTGCCATCAGTCAGGGGACGAACACTGAAGCTTTCTTT
CAISQGTNTEAFF
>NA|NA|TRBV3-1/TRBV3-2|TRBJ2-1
TGTGCCAGCGGGGACTCAACGCTTAATGAGCAGTTCTTC
CASGDSTLNEQFF
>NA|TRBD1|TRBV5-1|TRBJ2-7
TGCGCCAGCAGCTCGAGACCCTCCGGACAGGGAAGCTCCTACGAGCAGTACTTC
CASSSRPSGQGSSYEQYF
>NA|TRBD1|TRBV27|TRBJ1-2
TGTGCCAGCAGTTTAAGGGACAGGGGGCTAGAGGGCTACACCTTC
CASSLRDRGLEGYTF
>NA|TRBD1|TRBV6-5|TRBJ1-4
TGTGCCAGCGATAGGGACAGGGGTAGTGAAAAACTGTTTTTT
CASDRDRGSEKLFF
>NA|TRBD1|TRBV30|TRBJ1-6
TGTGCCTGGAGCCGGGGACAGCCGAATTCACCCCTCCACTTT
CAWSRGQPNSPLHF
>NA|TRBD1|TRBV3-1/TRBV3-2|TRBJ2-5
TGTGCCAGCAGCCCAACCACAGGGGGTGTTGAGACCCAGTACTTC
CASSPTTGGVETQYF
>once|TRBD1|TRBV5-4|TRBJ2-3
TGTGCCAGCAGTCCAGGACAGGCCCGGTCTAGCACAGATACGCAGTATTTT
CASSPGQARSSTDTQYF
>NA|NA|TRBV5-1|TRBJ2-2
TGCGCCAGCAGCTTGATTTTCACAGAGAACACCGGGGAGCTGTTTTTT
CASSLIFTENTGELFF
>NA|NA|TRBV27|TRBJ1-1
TGTGCCAGCAGTTCCAAGGGGACTGAAGCTTTCTTT
CASSSKGTEAFF
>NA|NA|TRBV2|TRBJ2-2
TGTGCCAGCAGCGACCCCCTAGATACGAACACCGGGGAGCTGTTTTTT
CASSDPLDTNTGELFF
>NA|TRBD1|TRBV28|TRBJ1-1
TGTGCCAGCGCTGGGGGCAGGGGGGAAGAACGCACTGAAGCTTTCTTT
CASAGGRGEERTEAFF
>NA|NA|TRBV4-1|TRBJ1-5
TGCGCCAGCAGCCAAGAGACAGGCCCTATCCCCCAGCATTTT
CASSQETGPIPQHF
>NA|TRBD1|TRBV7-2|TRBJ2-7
TGTGCCAGCAGCTTACAGGGGGCCAGGGAAGAGCAGTACTTC
CASSLQGAREEQYF
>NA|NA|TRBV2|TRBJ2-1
TGTGCCAGCAGTTATACCCCGGGACTTGATCCGTTCTTC
CASSYTPGLDPFF
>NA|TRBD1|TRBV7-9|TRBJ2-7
TGTGCCAGCAGCTTAGGGACAGGGAAGACCTACGAGCAGTACTTC
CASSLGTGKTYEQYF
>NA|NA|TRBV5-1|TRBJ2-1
TGCGCCAGCAGCCAAGAAGGACACAACAATGAGCAGTTCTTC
CASSQEGHNNEQFF
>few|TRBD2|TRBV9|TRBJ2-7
TGTGCCAGCAGCCCAGGACTAGCGGGAGAGAGGTCCTACGAGCAGTACTTC
CASSPGLAGERSYEQYF
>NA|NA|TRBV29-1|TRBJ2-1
TGCAGCGCCTGTCTTGGGCTAGCGAACGCCTACAATGAGCAGTTCTTC
CSACLGLANAYNEQFF
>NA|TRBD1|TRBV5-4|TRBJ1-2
TGTGCCAGCAGCTTGTGGGACAGGGGGATGGCGAACTATGGCTACACCTTC
CASSLWDRGMANYGYTF
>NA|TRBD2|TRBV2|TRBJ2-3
TGTGCCAGCAGCCCCTCCCTCCTAGCGGGGGCCTTCACAGATACGCAGTATTTT
CASSPSLLAGAFTDTQYF
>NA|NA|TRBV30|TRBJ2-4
TGTGCCTGGAGTGTACTAGCACACATTCAGTACTTC
CAWSVLAHIQYF
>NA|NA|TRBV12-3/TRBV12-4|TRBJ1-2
TGTGCCAGCAGTCTAAATAACTATGGCTACACCTTC
CASSLNNYGYTF
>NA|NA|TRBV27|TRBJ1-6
TGTGCCAGCAGTTTCCGGGTCGCAAATTCACCCCTCCACTTT
CASSFRVANSPLHF
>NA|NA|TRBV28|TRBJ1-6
TGTGCCAGCAGTTTTATCATGGGGGGGACTTATAATTCACCCCTCCACTTT
CASSFIMGGTYNSPLHF
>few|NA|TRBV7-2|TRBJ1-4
TGTGCCAGCAGCTCCCCAAACGCGGGGGGCGGACTGTTTTTT
CASSSPNAGGGLFF
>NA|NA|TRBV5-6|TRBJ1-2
TGTGCCAGCAGCCTGGGACCGGGCTATGGCTACACCTTC
CASSLGPGYGYTF
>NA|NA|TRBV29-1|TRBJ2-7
TGCAGCGTTGTACCCACAGGGATCAACAACGAGCAGTACTTC
CSVVPTGINNEQYF
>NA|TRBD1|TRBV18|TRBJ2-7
TGTGCCAGCTCACCATACAGGGGAGTAGGGCAGTACTTC
CASSPYRGVGQYF
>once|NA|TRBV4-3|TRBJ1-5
TGCGCCAGCAGCCAAGAGGCCAGGGAATATCAGCCCCAGCATTTT
CASSQEAREYQPQHF
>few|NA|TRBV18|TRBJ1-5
TGTGCCAGCTCATTTCAGGGGCGGAATGGCAATCAGCCCCAGCATTTT
CASSFQGRNGNQPQHF
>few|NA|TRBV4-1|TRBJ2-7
TGCGCCAGCAGCCACGTCCTACAGAGCTCCTACGAGCAGTACTTC
CASSHVLQSSYEQYF
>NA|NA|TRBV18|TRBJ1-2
TGTGCCAGCTCACCACGGGACACTAACTATGGCTACACCTTC
CASSPRDTNYGYTF
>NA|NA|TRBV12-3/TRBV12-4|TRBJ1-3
TGTGCCAGCATCCTCTCCCGAAACACCATATATTTT
CASILSRNTIYF
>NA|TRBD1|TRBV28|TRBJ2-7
TGTGCCAGCAGTTCTTGGACAGGCTCCTACGAGCAGTACTTC
CASSSWTGSYEQYF
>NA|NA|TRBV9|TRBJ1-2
TGTGCCAGCAGCGTAGCCCGGTCGGGGGGTTGGGGCTACACCTTC
CASSVARSGGWGYTF
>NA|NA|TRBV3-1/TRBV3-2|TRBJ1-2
TGTGCCAGCAGCCAACGGTCAGGGGCGGGCGGCTACACCTTC
CASSQRSGAGGYTF
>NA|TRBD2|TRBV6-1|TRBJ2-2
TGTGCCAGCAGTGAACGCCGGCTAGCGGGGGCCACCGGGGAGCTGTTTTTT
CASSERRLAGATGELFF
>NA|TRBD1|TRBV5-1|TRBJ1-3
TGCGCCAGCAGCTTGACGGACAGGGCCGGAAACACCATATATTTT
CASSLTDRAGNTIYF
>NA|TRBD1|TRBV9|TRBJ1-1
TGTGCCAGCAGGGACAGGGGAAGAGCTTTCTTT
CASRDRGRAFF
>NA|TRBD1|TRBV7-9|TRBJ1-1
TGTGCCAGCAGCACGGGACAGGTCAACACTGAAGCTTTCTTT
CASSTGQVNTEAFF
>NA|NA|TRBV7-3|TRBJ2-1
TGTGCCAGCAGCTTACCCCCGGGAGTGGAGCAGTTCTTC
CASSLPPGVEQFF
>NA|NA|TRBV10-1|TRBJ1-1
TGCGCCAGCAGCCCACGGTTGAACACTGAAGCTTTCTTT
CASSPRLNTEAFF